This T cell receptor beta chain is drawn from a study of T cells in Graves' hyperthyroidism and ophthalmopathy. The CDR3 loop spans 15 amino acids. The junction had 5 bases not matched to a gene; V was cut back by 2 bases and J by 4 bases. Findings of the study overall: Researchers found most expanded thyroid clonotypes above 0.001 in blood as well.

TCR beta CDR3 regions were amplified from RNA. The TCR CDR3 first-round RT-PCR relied on the HTBI primer set. A single record per CDR3 protein comes from TCRdb applying MiXCR to the multiplex PCR reads. Counted here are about 480,000 distinct CDR3 sequences, 24% occurring once; the ten biggest clones make up 10% to 12%. About this clonotype itself: As yet, its antigen is unknown.

What was sequenced was blood. This chain links TRBV12-3 or TRBV12-4 with TRBJ1-1, with 9 bases identical to TRBD1. The TCR sequence derives from a woman aged 25 to 39 with Graves' ophthalmopathy. Here the CDR3 reads CASSLTSTGGTEAFF. CDR3 bases: TGTGCCAGCAGTTTAACATCGACAGGGGGCACTGAAGCTTTCTTT.